The 2 T cell receptor beta chains listed next were all sequenced from one sample in a study of cytomegalovirus exposure and HLA in healthy donors. Using immunoSEQ multiplex PCR, the repertoire was profiled, and TCRdb retains in-frame clones only, with some absent. The table has roughly 330,000 clones, about 85% seen once. Sequencing was performed on PBMCs. Receptors originate from a woman under 40 in good health and CMV-seropositive.

CDR3 sequence reads: CASSARQVMNTEAFF. The CDR3 DNA reads TGTGCCAGCAGCGCTCGACAGGTCATGAACACTGAAGCTTTCTTT. The chain joins TRBV9 to TRBJ1-1, with D possibly being TRBD1 (6 bases). The germline V and J ends were trimmed by 3 bases and 0 bases, with 12 bases remaining between them. Germline-derived CDR1 and CDR2 are SGDLS and YYNGEE. CDR3 length: 15 amino acids. Combining the CDR3 with reference TRBV9 and TRBJ1-1 gives the whole variable domain DSGVTQTPKHLITATGQRVTLRCSPRSGDLSVYWYQQSLDQGLQFLIQYYNGEERAKGNILERFSAQQFPDLHSELNLSSLELGDSALYFCASSARQVMNTEAFFGQGTRLTVV.

V and J are TRBV15 and TRBJ2-5, with D uncertain. Looked up from germline, CDR1 is LNHNV and CDR2 is YYDKDF (reference sequence). The CDR3 spans 14 residues. Trimming removed 0 bases from V and 5 bases from J, with 10 bases in between. The DNA for the CDR3 is TGTGCCACCAGCAGAGACCCAATGGCCGAGACCCAGTACTTC. Its protein product is CATSRDPMAETQYF.